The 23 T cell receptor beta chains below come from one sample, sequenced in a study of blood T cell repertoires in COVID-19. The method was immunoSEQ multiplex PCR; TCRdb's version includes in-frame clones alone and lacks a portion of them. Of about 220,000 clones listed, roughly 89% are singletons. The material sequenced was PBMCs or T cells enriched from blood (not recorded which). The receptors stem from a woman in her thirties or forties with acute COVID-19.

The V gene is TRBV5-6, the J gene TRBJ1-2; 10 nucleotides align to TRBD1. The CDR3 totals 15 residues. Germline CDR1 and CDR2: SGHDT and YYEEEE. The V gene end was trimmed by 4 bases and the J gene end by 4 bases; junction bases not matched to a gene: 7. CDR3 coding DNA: TGTGCCAGCAGCGAGGCGACAGGGGGCGGCTATGGCTACACCTTC. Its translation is CASSEATGGGYGYTF.

The CDR3 sequence is CATSRDRSSSDTQYF. In DNA form, the CDR3 reads TGTGCCACCAGCAGAGATCGGAGTAGCTCAGATACGCAGTATTTT. This chain connects TRBV15 to TRBJ2-3; unclear D gene. V lost 0 bases to trimming and J lost 4 bases, with 11 bases between them. The germline V gene has CDR1 LNHNV and CDR2 YYDKDF (reference sequence). The CDR3 is 15 residues long.

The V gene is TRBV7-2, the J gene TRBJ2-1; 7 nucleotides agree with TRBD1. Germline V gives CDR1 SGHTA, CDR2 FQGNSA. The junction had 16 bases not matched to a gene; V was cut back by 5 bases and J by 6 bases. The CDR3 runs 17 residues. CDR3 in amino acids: CASSPEQGPRFRNEQFF. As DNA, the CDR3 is TGTGCCAGCAGCCCGGAACAGGGGCCTCGATTTCGCAATGAGCAGTTCTTC.

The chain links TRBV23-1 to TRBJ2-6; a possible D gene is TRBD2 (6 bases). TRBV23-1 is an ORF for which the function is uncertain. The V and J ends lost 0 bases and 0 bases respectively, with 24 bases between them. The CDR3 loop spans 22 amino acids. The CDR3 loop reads CASSQSDKKGLLLSSGANVLTF. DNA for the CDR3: TGCGCCAGCAGTCAATCCGACAAGAAGGGACTGCTGTTAAGCTCTGGGGCCAACGTCCTGACTTTC.

CDR3 nucleotide sequence: TGCGCCAGCAGCTGGTCGGACAGAGCTTACTACGAGCAGTACTTC. This codes for CASSWSDRAYYEQYF. V gene TRBV5-1 combines with J gene TRBJ2-7; possibly TRBD1 for D (6 bases). The V end was cut by 3 bases, the J end by 3 bases, with 16 bases between. The CDR3 loop spans 15 amino acids. CDR1 is SGHRS, CDR2 YFSETQ, per germline.

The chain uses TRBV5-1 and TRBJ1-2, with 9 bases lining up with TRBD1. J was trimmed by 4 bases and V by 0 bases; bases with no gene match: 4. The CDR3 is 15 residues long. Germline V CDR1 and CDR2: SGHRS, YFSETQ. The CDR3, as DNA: TGCGCCAGCAGCTTGGAGGGACAGGGAGTCTATGGCTACACCTTC. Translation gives CASSLEGQGVYGYTF.

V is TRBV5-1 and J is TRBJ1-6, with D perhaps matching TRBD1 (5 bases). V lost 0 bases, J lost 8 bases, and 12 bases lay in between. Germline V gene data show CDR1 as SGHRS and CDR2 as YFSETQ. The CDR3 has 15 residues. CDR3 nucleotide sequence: TGCGCCAGCAGCTTGGCGGGGGGGAGGTATTCACCCCTCCACTTT. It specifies CASSLAGGRYSPLHF.

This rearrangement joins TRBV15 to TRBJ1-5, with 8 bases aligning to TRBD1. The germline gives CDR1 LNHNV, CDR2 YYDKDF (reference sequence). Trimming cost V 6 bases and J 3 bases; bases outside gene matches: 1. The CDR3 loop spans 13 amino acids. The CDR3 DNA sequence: TGTGCCACCAGGGGACAGGTCAATCAGCCCCAGCATTTT. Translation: CATRGQVNQPQHF.

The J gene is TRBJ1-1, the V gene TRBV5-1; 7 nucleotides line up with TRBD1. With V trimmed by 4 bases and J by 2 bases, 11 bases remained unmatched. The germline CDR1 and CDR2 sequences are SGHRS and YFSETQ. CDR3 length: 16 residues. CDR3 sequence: CASSPAGTVSNTEAFF. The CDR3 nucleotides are TGCGCCAGCAGCCCAGCCGGGACAGTGAGTAACACTGAAGCTTTCTTT. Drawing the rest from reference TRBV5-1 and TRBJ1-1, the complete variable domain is KAGVTQTPRYLIKTRGQQVTLSCSPISGHRSVSWYQQTPGQGLQFLFEYFSETQRNKGNFPGRFSGRQFSNSRSEMNVSTLELGDSALYLCASSPAGTVSNTEAFFGQGTRLTVV.

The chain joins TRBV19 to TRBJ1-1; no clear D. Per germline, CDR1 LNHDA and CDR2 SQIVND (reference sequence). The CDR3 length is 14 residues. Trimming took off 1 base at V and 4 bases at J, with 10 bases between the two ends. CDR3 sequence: CASSIVQDSTEAFF. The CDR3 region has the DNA TGTGCCAGTAGTATAGTTCAGGACTCCACTGAAGCTTTCTTT.

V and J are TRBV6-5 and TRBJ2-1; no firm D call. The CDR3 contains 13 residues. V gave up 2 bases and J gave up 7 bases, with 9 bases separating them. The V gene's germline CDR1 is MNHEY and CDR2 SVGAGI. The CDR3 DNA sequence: TGTGCCAGCAGTTACGAGGTTTCTAATGAGCAGTTCTTC. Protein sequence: CASSYEVSNEQFF.

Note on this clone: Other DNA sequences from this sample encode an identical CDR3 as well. The CDR3 reads CATSDPGTGNQPQHF. The DNA for the CDR3 is TGTGCCACCAGTGATCCCGGGACAGGGAACCAGCCCCAGCATTTT. This sequence joins TRBV24-1 and TRBJ1-5; 9 bases match TRBD1. The CDR3 spans 15 residues. The junction had 6 bases not matched to a gene; V was cut back by 3 bases and J by 7 bases. CDR1 is KGHDR, CDR2 SFDVKD, per germline.

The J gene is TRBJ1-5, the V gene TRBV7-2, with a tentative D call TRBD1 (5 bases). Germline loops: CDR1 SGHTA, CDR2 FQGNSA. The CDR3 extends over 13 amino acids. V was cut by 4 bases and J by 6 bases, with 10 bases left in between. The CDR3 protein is CASSSTGGQPQHF. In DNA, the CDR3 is TGTGCCAGCAGCTCGACGGGGGGTCAGCCCCAGCATTTT.

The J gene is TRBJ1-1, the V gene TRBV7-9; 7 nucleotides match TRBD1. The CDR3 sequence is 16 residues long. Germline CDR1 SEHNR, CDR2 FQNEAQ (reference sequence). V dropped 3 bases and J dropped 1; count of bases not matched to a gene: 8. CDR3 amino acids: CASSLPRDSGNTEAFF. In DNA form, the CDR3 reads TGTGCCAGCAGCTTGCCCCGGGACAGCGGGAACACTGAAGCTTTCTTT.

CDR3 loop: CATQSNRGGNYGYTF. The CDR3 nucleotides read TGTGCCACCCAATCCAACAGGGGGGGAAACTATGGCTACACCTTC. The chain joins TRBV28 to TRBJ1-2, with 8 nucleotides matching TRBD1. After removal of 10 bases from V and 2 bases from J, the junction contained 12 bases not matched to a gene. The germline V gene has CDR1 MDHEN and CDR2 SYDVKM. The CDR3 has 15 amino acids.

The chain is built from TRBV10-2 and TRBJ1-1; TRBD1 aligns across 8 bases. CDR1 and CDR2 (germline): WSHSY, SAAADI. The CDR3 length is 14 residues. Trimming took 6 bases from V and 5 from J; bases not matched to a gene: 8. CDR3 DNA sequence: TGCGCCAGCAGGTCAGGGGGCGCGGGTACTGAAGCTTTCTTT. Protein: CASRSGGAGTEAFF.

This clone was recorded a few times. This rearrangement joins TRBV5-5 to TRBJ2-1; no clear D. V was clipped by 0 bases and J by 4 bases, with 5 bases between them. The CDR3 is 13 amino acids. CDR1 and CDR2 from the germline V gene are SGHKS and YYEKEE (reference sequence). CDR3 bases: TGTGCCAGCAGCTTGGGAGATTACAATGAGCAGTTCTTC. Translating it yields CASSLGDYNEQFF. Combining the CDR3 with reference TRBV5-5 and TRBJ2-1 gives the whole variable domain DAGVTQSPTHLIKTRGQQVTLRCSPISGHKSVSWYQQVLGQGPQFIFQYYEKEERGRGNFPDRFSARQFPNYSSELNVNALLLGDSALYLCASSLGDYNEQFFGPGTRLTVL.

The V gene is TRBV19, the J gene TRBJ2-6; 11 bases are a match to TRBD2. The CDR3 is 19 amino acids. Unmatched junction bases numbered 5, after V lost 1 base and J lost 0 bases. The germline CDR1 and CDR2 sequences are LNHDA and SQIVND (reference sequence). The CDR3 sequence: CASSIGASGGFSGANVLTF. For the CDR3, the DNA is TGTGCCAGTAGTATAGGGGCTAGCGGGGGGTTCTCTGGGGCCAACGTCCTGACTTTC.

CDR3 loop: CASSLPRTSGGTSTDTQYF. The CDR3 nucleotides are TGTGCCAGCAGCTTACCTAGGACTAGCGGGGGGACCTCCACAGATACGCAGTATTTT. The chain is built from TRBV7-2 and TRBJ2-3; 14 bases are shared with TRBD2. J was trimmed by 2 bases and V by 2 bases; bases with no gene match: 9. CDR1 is SGHTA, CDR2 FQGNSA, per germline. The CDR3 is 19 residues long.

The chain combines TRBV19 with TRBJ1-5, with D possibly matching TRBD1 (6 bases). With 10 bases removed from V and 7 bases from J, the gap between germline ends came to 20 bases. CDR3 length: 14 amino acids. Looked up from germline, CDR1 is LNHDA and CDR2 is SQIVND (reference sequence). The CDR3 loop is CAISSRGNGQPQHF. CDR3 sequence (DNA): TGTGCCATCTCGAGCAGGGGAAATGGACAGCCCCAGCATTTT. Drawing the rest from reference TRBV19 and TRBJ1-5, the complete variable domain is DGGITQSPKYLFRKEGQNVTLSCEQNLNHDAMYWYRQDPGQGLRLIYYSQIVNDFQKGDIAEGYSVSREKKESFPLTVTSAQKNPTAFYLCAISSRGNGQPQHFGDGTRLSIL.

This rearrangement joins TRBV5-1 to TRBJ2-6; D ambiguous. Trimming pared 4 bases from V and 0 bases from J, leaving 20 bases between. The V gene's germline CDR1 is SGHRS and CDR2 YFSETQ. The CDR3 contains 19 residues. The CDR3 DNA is TGCGCCAGCAGCCCCGAGTTGACAATAACGATCTCTGGGGCCAACGTCCTGACTTTC. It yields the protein CASSPELTITISGANVLTF.

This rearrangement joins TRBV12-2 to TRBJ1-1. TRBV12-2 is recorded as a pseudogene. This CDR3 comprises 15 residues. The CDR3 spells CARRREVDLGTEAFF. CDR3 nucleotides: TGTGCAAGGCGTCGGGAGGTGGATCTGGGCACTGAAGCTTTCTTT.

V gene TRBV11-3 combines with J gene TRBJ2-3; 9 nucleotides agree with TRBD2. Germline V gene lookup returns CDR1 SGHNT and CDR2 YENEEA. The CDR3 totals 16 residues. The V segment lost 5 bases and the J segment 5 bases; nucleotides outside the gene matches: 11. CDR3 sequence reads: CASSGRAGGIGDTQYF. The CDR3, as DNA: TGTGCCAGCAGCGGTAGAGCGGGGGGTATTGGAGATACGCAGTATTTT.